The next 16 T cell receptor beta chains were all read from a single sample in a study of CD8+CD57+ T cells in acquired aplastic anemia. Using genomic DNA as the template, TCR beta VDJ and CDR3 profiling was carried out. TCRdb re-called the reads through MiXCR, storing one row per CDR3 protein. The data contain approximately 380,000 distinct CDR3 sequences, just under 70% of them singletons. Sequenced material: sorted CD4+, CD8+, or CD8+CD57+ T cells (not recorded which) from PBMCs. Every receptor here comes from a human donor in good health, serving as a control.

The chain couples TRBV2 to TRBJ1-6; TRBD1 matches 8 bases. Germline V gene data show CDR1 as SNHLY and CDR2 as FYNNEI. V lost 6 bases and J lost 0; bases outside the gene matches: 4. CDR3 length: 16 residues. CDR3 DNA: TGTGCCAGCAGGGGGGACAGGAGCTCCTATAATTCACCCCTCCACTTT. Protein product: CASRGDRSSYNSPLHF.

This clonotype was recorded at least ten times. CDR3 residues: CASSAYGTSGTDTQYF. CDR3 in DNA: TGTGCCAGCAGTGCGTACGGGACTAGCGGCACAGATACGCAGTATTTT. The V call is TRBV6-5, the J call TRBJ2-3; 10 bases match TRBD2. The germline gives CDR1 MNHEY, CDR2 SVGAGI. Trimming took 5 bases from V and 1 from J; bases not matched to a gene: 6. CDR3 size: 16 residues.

The chain links TRBV25-1 to TRBJ2-7, with 8 bases that match TRBD1. J was trimmed by 5 bases and V by 4 bases; bases with no gene match: 10. The CDR3 runs 15 residues. Germline loops: CDR1 MGHDK, CDR2 SYGVNS. CDR3: CASSGYRTGFDEQYF. CDR3 DNA sequence: TGTGCCAGCAGTGGTTACAGGACAGGGTTCGACGAGCAGTACTTC.

This clonotype was detected many times. This chain links TRBV5-4 with TRBJ1-5; possible D gene TRBD1, 5 bases. V was shortened by 4 bases and J by 5 bases, with 16 bases between the two germline ends. This CDR3 region has 15 residues. The germline V gene has CDR1 SGHNT and CDR2 YYREEE (reference sequence). CDR3 region: CASSIDSDPDQPQHF. DNA for the CDR3: TGTGCCAGCAGCATAGACAGCGACCCGGATCAGCCCCAGCATTTT. Filled out from reference TRBV5-4 and TRBJ1-5, the complete variable domain reads ETGVTQSPTHLIKTRGQQVTLRCSSQSGHNTVSWYQQALGQGPQFIFQYYREEENGRGNFPPRFSGLQFPNYSSELNVNALELDDSALYLCASSIDSDPDQPQHFGDGTRLSIL.

This clonotype was seen many times. The chain joins TRBV7-2 to TRBJ2-1, with 8 bases aligning to TRBD1. Germline V gene lookup returns CDR1 SGHTA and CDR2 FQGNSA. J lost 3 bases, V lost 1 base, and 5 bases had no gene match. The length of the CDR3 is 16 residues. CDR3 nucleotides: TGTGCCAGCAGCTTAGAGTTTACAGGGGGCTACAATGAGCAGTTCTTC. This sequence encodes CASSLEFTGGYNEQFF.

As for this clonotype: The junction departs from the called germline gene at one end, perhaps through a read error. The J gene is TRBJ1-1, the V gene TRBV11-2; D not resolved. From germline, CDR1 is SGHAT and CDR2 FQNNGV. The CDR3 consists of 16 residues. The CDR3 coding sequence is TGCGCCAGCAGCCAAGAGGAGGTTTTGCGGAGAACTGAAGCTTTCTTT. This encodes CASSQEEVLRRTEAFF.

A single count supports this clonotype. The chain carries TRBV6-6 and TRBJ2-3; no reliable D call. The CDR3 is 14 residues long. CDR1 MNHNY and CDR2 SVGAGI come from the germline V gene (reference sequence). Trimming removed 5 bases at V and 2 bases at J, with 11 bases between. The CDR3 DNA follows: TGTGCCAGCAGTCCTACGGGTGACACAGATACGCAGTATTTT. Translating gives CASSPTGDTDTQYF.

The chain links TRBV14 to TRBJ2-5; D possibly corresponds to TRBD2 (5 bases). The CDR3 extends over 15 amino acids. CDR1 and CDR2 from the germline V gene are SGHDN and FVKESK. Trimming shortened V by 4 bases and J by 3 bases, and 15 bases separated the two germline ends. CDR3 loop: CASSPVVTGKETQYF. CDR3 coding DNA: TGTGCCAGCAGCCCCGTAGTAACGGGGAAAGAGACCCAGTACTTC.

As regards this clonotype: A read error is possible here, since a much larger clone lies one base away. The J gene is TRBJ1-2, the V gene TRBV11-1, with TRBD1 matching 7 bases. J lost 5 bases, V lost 4 bases, and 13 bases had no gene match. Per germline, CDR1 SGHAT and CDR2 FQDESV (reference sequence). The CDR3 extends over 16 amino acids. The CDR3 protein is CASSSYSPTGPYGYTF. The DNA of the CDR3 is TGTGCCAGCAGCTCCTACTCCCCGACAGGGCCTTATGGCTACACCTTC.

For this clonotype: An end of the junction differs from the germline gene, which may be a read error. The CDR3 here is CASSLVEATGIYFF. The DNA of the CDR3 is TGTGCCAGCAGCTTAGTTGAAGCGACAGGAATATACTTCTTT. This rearrangement joins TRBV7-2 to TRBJ1-4; D is perhaps TRBD1 (6 bases). Germline lookup yields CDR1 SGHTA and CDR2 FQGNSA. This CDR3 comprises 14 residues.

The CDR3: CASSLGLAGSQTQFF. CDR3 DNA sequence: TGTGCCAGCAGTTTGGGCTTGGCTGGTAGTCAAACCCAGTTTTTT. The chain recombines TRBV2 with TRBJ1-4; D gene unclear. The CDR3 totals 15 residues. Germline values: CDR1 SNHLY, CDR2 FYNNEI. Trimming left V 5 bases short and J 16 bases short, with 26 bases between.

The sample holds many counts of this clonotype. This chain links TRBV10-2 with TRBJ1-3; D is unresolved. The CDR3 totals 14 residues. Per the germline V gene, CDR1 is WSHSY and CDR2 is SAAADI. V was pared by 9 bases and J by 0 bases, with 12 bases between. The CDR3 loop reads CASSDGNSGNTIYF. Here the CDR3 DNA reads TGCGCCAGTAGCGACGGGAACTCTGGAAACACCATATATTTT.

Regarding this clonotype: Because the CDR3's place on the DNA is in doubt, the DNA is left out and the CDR3 is given as listed by TCRdb. The chain uses TRBV7-2 and TRBJ2-5. Germline V gene data show CDR1 as SGHTA and CDR2 as FQGNSA. The CDR3 is 14 residues long, ends included. This chain's CDR3 is CASSLGCFLEKALF.

Worth noting for this clonotype: An end of the junction differs from the germline gene, which may be a read error. The rearrangement uses TRBV19 and TRBJ1-6; D ambiguous. CDR3 length equals 15 residues. Germline-derived CDR1 and CDR2 are LNHDA and SQIVND (reference sequence). The DNA of the CDR3 is TGTGCCAGTAGTATAGATTATCGGGTTAACACTCCCCTCTTCTTT. This encodes CASSIDYRVNTPLFF.

As regards this clonotype: One junction end disagrees with the germline gene, perhaps due to a read error. The V gene is TRBV10-3, the J gene TRBJ2-1; TRBD2 matches 9 bases. The CDR3 runs 15 residues. CDR1 is ENHRY, CDR2 SYGVKD, per germline. The CDR3 DNA reads TGTGCCACCAGTGAGTTTAGCGGGGGTAACAATCAGCAGTTCTTC. Translated: CATSEFSGGNNQQFF.

The chain employs TRBV20-1 and TRBJ2-1, with TRBD2 matching 9 bases. CDR1 and CDR2 from the germline V gene are DFQATT and SNEGSKA (reference sequence). The CDR3 is 15 residues long. V shed 4 bases, J shed 4 bases, and the junction held 8 bases outside the gene matches. This chain's CDR3 is CSAKRGSGGYNEQFF. The CDR3 bases are TGCAGTGCTAAGAGGGGTAGCGGGGGATACAATGAGCAGTTCTTC.